The clone carrying this T cell receptor (beta chain) occurred a few times. Its antigen is not known. The data originate from a study of T cell repertoires in cytomegalovirus infection. Study information: Matching HLA type and CMV infection were both indicated by public TCR beta signatures. General observations from the study: HLA-C-restricted TCR beta clonotypes specific for CMV led the ex vivo response.

One entry per CDR3 protein, called by TCRdb with MiXCR from the reads. Of hundreds of thousands of distinct CDR3 sequences in the sample, 20% to 25% are singletons; the top ten hold 8%. The sequenced material came from CD8+ T cells from PBMCs. This sequence was found in a human donor in good health (CMV status not recorded). Some clones in this sample may be carry-over from other donors' samples.

Written as DNA, the CDR3 is TGCAGTGCTAGAGGTGACGGGGGAAGCAATCAGCCCCAGCATTTT. Protein product: CSARGDGGSNQPQHF. This rearrangement joins TRBV20-1 to TRBJ1-5, with D perhaps matching TRBD1 (5 bases). Looked up from germline, CDR1 is DFQATT and CDR2 is SNEGSKA (reference sequence). V was trimmed by 1 base and J by 1 base, leaving 11 bases between them. The CDR3 is 15 amino acids.